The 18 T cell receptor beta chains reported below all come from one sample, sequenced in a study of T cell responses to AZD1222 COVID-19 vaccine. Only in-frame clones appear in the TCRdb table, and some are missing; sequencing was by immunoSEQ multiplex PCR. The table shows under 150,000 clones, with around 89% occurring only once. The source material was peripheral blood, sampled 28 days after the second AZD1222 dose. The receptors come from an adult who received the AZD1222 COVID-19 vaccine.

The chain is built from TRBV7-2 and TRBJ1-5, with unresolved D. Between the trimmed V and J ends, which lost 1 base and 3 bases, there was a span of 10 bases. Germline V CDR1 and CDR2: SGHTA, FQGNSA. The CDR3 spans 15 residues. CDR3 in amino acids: CASSLVTGFNQPQHF. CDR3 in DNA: TGTGCCAGCAGCTTAGTAACCGGATTCAATCAGCCCCAGCATTTT.

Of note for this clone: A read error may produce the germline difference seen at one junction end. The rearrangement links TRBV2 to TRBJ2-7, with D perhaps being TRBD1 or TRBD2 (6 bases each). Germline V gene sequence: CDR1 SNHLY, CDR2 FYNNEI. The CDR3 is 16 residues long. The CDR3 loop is CASREVLGGRAHEQYF. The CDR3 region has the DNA TGTGCCAGCAGGGAAGTTTTAGGGGGGCGCGCCCACGAGCAGTACTTC.

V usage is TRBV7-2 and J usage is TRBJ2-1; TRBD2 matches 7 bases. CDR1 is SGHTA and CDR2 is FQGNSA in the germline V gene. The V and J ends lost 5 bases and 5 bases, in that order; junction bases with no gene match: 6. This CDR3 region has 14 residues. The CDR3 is CASSKSGANNEQFF. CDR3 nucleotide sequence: TGTGCCAGCAGCAAAAGCGGGGCTAACAATGAGCAGTTCTTC.

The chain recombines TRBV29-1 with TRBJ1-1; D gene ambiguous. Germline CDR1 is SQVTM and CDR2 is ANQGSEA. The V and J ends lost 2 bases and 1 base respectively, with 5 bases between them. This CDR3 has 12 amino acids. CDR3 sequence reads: CSVERGNTEAFF. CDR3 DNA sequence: TGCAGCGTTGAACGGGGGAACACTGAAGCTTTCTTT.

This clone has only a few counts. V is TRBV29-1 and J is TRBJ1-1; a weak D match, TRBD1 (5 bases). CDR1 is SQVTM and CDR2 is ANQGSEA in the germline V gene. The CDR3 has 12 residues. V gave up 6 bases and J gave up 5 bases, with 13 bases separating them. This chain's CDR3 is CSVDYGGTEAFF. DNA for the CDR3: TGCAGCGTCGATTATGGGGGTACTGAAGCTTTCTTT.

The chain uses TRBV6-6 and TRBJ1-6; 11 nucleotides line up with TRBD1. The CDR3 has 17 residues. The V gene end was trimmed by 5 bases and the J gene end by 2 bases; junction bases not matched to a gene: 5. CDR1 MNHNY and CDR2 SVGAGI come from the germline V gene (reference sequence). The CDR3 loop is CASSPGQGATYNSPLHF. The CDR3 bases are TGTGCCAGCAGTCCCGGACAGGGGGCGACCTATAATTCACCCCTCCACTTT.

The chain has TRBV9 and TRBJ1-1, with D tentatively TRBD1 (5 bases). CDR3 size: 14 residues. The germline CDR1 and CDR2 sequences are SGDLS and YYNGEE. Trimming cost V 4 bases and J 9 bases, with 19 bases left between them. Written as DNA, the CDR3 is TGTGCCAGCAGCCCCCGGGGGGGTCAGGGTAAAGCTTTCTTT. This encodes CASSPRGGQGKAFF.

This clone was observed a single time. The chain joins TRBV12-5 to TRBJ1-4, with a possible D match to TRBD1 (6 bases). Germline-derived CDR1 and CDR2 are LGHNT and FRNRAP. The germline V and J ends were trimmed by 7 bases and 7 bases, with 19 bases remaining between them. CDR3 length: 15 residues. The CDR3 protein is CASAKGGVVGEKLFF. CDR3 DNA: TGTGCTAGTGCCAAGGGGGGCGTGGTAGGTGAAAAACTGTTTTTT.

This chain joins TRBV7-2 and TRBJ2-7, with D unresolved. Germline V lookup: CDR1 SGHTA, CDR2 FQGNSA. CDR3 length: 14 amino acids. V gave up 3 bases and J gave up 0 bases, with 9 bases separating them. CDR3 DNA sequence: TGTGCCAGCAGCTTTGGGGTGGGCTCCTACGAGCAGTACTTC. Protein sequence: CASSFGVGSYEQYF.

The chain's CDR3 is CASSYRDLGYTQYF. Here the CDR3 DNA reads TGTGCCAGCAGTTACCGAGACCTCGGCTATACCCAGTACTTC. J is TRBJ2-7 and V is TRBV6-2 or TRBV6-3; D uncertain. V was clipped by 2 bases and J by 10 bases, with 18 bases between them. CDR3 size: 14 residues. Germline V gene data show CDR1 as MNHEY and CDR2 as SVGEGT.

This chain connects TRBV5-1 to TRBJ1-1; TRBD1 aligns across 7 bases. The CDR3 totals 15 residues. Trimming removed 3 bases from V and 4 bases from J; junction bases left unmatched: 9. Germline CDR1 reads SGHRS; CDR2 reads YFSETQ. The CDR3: CASSSTLQGITEAFF. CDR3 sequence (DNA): TGCGCCAGCAGCTCAACCCTACAGGGGATCACTGAAGCTTTCTTT.

The CDR3 region has the DNA TGTGCCAGCAGTTCCGGGACAGGGAGGAACGAGCAGTACTTC. It specifies CASSSGTGRNEQYF. The chain joins TRBV28 to TRBJ2-7, with TRBD1 identical over 9 bases. The CDR3 loop spans 14 amino acids. V was clipped by 4 bases and J by 5 bases; unmatched bases: 6. The germline CDR1 and CDR2 sequences are MDHEN and SYDVKM.

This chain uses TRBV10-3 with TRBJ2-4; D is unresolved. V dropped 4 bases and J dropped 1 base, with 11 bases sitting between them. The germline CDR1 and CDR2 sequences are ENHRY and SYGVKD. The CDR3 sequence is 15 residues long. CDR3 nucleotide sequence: TGTGCCATCAGTGCGGGCCCCGAGGCCAAAAACATTCAGTACTTC. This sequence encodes CAISAGPEAKNIQYF.

The CDR3 here is CASSGTYVNSYEQYF. CDR3 in DNA: TGTGCCAGCAGTGGGACCTATGTAAACTCCTACGAGCAGTACTTC. The gene calls are TRBV2 and TRBJ2-7, with D unclear. Germline V gene data show CDR1 as SNHLY and CDR2 as FYNNEI. V was trimmed by 4 bases and J by 0 bases, leaving 13 bases between them. The CDR3 is 15 residues long.

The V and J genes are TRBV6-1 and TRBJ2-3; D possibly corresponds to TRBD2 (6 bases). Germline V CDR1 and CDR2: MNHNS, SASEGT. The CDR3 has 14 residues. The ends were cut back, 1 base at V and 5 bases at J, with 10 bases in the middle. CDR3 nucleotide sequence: TGTGCCAGCAGTGAAGGCGGGGTTGTAGATACGCAGTATTTT. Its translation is CASSEGGVVDTQYF.

This CDR3 is CASNPGAGSSSYEQYF. The CDR3 nucleotides read TGTGCCAGCAACCCAGGAGCAGGGTCTAGCTCCTACGAGCAGTACTTC. This chain links TRBV9 with TRBJ2-7; tentative D call: TRBD1 (5 bases). The V gene's germline CDR1 is SGDLS and CDR2 YYNGEE. V dropped 6 bases and J dropped 0 bases, with 19 bases sitting between them. The CDR3 spans 16 residues.

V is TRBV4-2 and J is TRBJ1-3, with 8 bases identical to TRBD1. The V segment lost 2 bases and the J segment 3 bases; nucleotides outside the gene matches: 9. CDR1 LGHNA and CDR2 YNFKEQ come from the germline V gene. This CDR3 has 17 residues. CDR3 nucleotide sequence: TGTGCCAGCAGCCAACCTGCGACAGGGGTGGATGGAAACACCATATATTTT. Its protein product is CASSQPATGVDGNTIYF.

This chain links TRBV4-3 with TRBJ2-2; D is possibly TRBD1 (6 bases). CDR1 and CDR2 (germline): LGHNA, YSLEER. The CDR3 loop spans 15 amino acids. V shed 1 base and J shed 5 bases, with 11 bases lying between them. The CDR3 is CASSQGDTTTGELFF. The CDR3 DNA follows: TGCGCCAGCAGCCAAGGGGACACGACAACCGGGGAGCTGTTTTTT.